A selection of T cell receptor beta chains follows, all from one sample in a study of OX40 agonist ivuxolimab in advanced cancers. The method was immunoSEQ multiplex PCR; TCRdb's version includes in-frame clones alone and lacks a portion of them. The sample holds around 45,000 clones, around nine tenths seen once. The sample was CD4+ or CD8+ T cells sorted from blood, taken in a trial of the OX40 agonist ivuxolimab. The source of these receptors is an adult with an advanced solid tumor such as melanoma, head and neck, liver or kidney cancer. CDR3s include the opening cysteine and the closing phenylalanine or tryptophan.

v_gene: TRBV11-1
CDR3aa: CASSDDVGYSYEQYF

v_gene: TRBV4-2
CDR3aa: CASSPPIGTGVYEQYF

v_gene: TRBV19
CDR3aa: CASSPFAGESSGNTIYF

v_gene: TRBV13
CDR3aa: CASSSRLQGSPYNEQFF

v_gene: TRBV28
CDR3aa: CASSRDRPLSEQYF

v_gene: TRBV19
CDR3aa: CASSVSDRDTDTQYF

v_gene: TRBV4-1
CDR3aa: CASSQDHRYEQYF

v_gene: TRBV16
CDR3aa: CASSPPEGARETQYF

v_gene: TRBV10-3
CDR3aa: CAISESTGTPTYEQYF

v_gene: TRBV4-1
CDR3aa: CASSLRGDQETQYF

v_gene: TRBV29-1
CDR3aa: CSVSPPGAYEQYF

v_gene: TRBV5-1
CDR3aa: CASSQGASGTRTDTQYF

v_gene: TRBV19
CDR3aa: CASSSLTGGLTNEKLFF

v_gene: TRBV7-6
CDR3aa: CASSLYGDTEAFF

v_gene: TRBV6-1
CDR3aa: CASSLGTGPNQPQHF

v_gene: TRBV5-4
CDR3aa: CASSLNTEAFF

v_gene: TRBV6-5
CDR3aa: CASRATEAFF

v_gene: TRBV6-5
CDR3aa: CASSQIMGEQFF

v_gene: TRBV9
CDR3aa: CASSVGWTSGLVEQFF

v_gene: TRBV2
CDR3aa: CASNKPPDRSFYNEQFF

v_gene: TRBV30
CDR3aa: CAWSSGMNTEAFF

v_gene: TRBV30
CDR3aa: CAWRPPAGAYNEQFF

v_gene: TRBV9
CDR3aa: CASSPGLAGMDEQYF

v_gene: TRBV28
CDR3aa: CASSLRLTGNTIYF

v_gene: TRBV28
CDR3aa: CASGRVSSYEQYF

v_gene: TRBV4-3
CDR3aa: CASSQAAASYEQYF

v_gene: TRBV6-5
CDR3aa: CASSYGGRGTDTQYF